The clone carrying this T cell receptor (beta chain) turned up a few times. No antigen is known for it. For the diagnoses, clinical symptoms, serum thyroxine and TRAb, thyroid ultrasound and orbital computed tomography were used. There were TCR beta CDR3 regions amplified from RNA transcripts. When the TCR CDR3 underwent first-round RT-PCR, the HTBI primer set was used. Each CDR3 protein gets one entry after TCRdb re-called the multiplex PCR reads with MiXCR. Here the sample spans about 600,000 distinct CDR3 sequences, 13% to 15% being singletons. This sample stems from a study of T cells in Graves' hyperthyroidism and ophthalmopathy. Whole-study findings and limits: Most thyroid clonotypes expanded above 0.001 appeared in blood too.

Looked up from germline, CDR1 is MNHEY and CDR2 is SMNVEV (reference sequence). Trimming pared 5 bases from V and 2 bases from J, leaving 13 bases between. The CDR3 length is 16 residues. Sequenced sample: blood. The sequence derives from a woman younger than 35 with Graves' ophthalmopathy. The chain employs TRBV27 and TRBJ2-6; D is tentatively TRBD1 or TRBD2 (5 bases each). This chain's CDR3 is CASSVVGVTGANVLTF. CDR3 nucleotide sequence: TGTGCCAGCAGTGTCGTGGGGGTGACTGGGGCCAACGTCCTGACTTTC.